The 24 T cell receptor beta chains below were found in one sample sequenced in a study of cytomegalovirus exposure and HLA in healthy donors. A multiplex PCR was run with 60 Vbeta primers and 13 Jbeta primers. Measured with immunoSEQ multiplex PCR; TCRdb has only the in-frame clones, and not every one. This table lists 38,000 or so clones. The source material was PBMCs. These receptors originate from a man aged 35-49 years in good health and CMV-seropositive.

The chain carries TRBV10-1 and TRBJ2-7; possibly TRBD2 for D (6 bases). Germline lookup yields CDR1 WNHNN and CDR2 SYGVQD (reference sequence). Trimming shortened V by 4 bases and J by 2 bases, and 9 bases separated the two germline ends. The CDR3 is 13 residues long. This CDR3 is CASSARLAYEQYF. The DNA for the CDR3 is TGCGCCAGCAGTGCGAGACTAGCCTACGAGCAGTACTTC.

This chain joins TRBV10-3 and TRBJ1-1; 7 bases are a match to TRBD1. Unmatched junction bases numbered 7, after V lost 6 bases and J lost 6 bases. This CDR3 contains 13 residues. Germline CDR1 and CDR2: ENHRY and SYGVKD. Here the CDR3 DNA reads TGTGCCATCAGGGGGACAGTTAGCGCTGAAGCTTTCTTT. The encoded protein is CAIRGTVSAEAFF.

This rearrangement joins TRBV10-3 to TRBJ2-3, with 8 bases identical to TRBD2. The germline V gene has CDR1 ENHRY and CDR2 SYGVKD. The CDR3 covers 16 residues. Germline trimming cut 6 bases from V and 1 base from J; bases unmatched to any gene: 9. The DNA of the CDR3 is TGTGCCATCAGGTCGACTAGCGCGAACGGCACAGATACGCAGTATTTT. Its protein product is CAIRSTSANGTDTQYF.

The chain employs TRBV29-1 and TRBJ2-7; D possibly corresponds to TRBD2 (5 bases). The germline V gene has CDR1 SQVTM and CDR2 ANQGSEA. Trimming removed 5 bases from V and 4 bases from J, with 15 bases in between. The CDR3 has 13 amino acids. The CDR3 sequence: CSVPANGGYEQYF. The CDR3 coding sequence is TGCAGCGTTCCCGCGAACGGAGGTTACGAGCAGTACTTC.

The chain employs TRBV9 and TRBJ2-3; D is undetermined. The CDR3 runs to 13 residues. CDR1 is SGDLS and CDR2 is YYNGEE in the germline V gene. The V end lost 3 bases, the J end lost 5 bases, and 10 bases lay between the germline ends. The CDR3 protein is CASSGDRIDTQYF. CDR3 in DNA: TGTGCCAGCAGCGGCGATCGTATAGATACGCAGTATTTT.

V and J are TRBV29-1 and TRBJ2-7; possible D gene TRBD2, 6 bases. V lost 2 bases to trimming and J lost 4 bases, with 9 bases between them. Germline assignment: CDR1 SQVTM and CDR2 ANQGSEA. CDR3 size: 12 residues. The CDR3 DNA reads as TGCAGCGTTGAAAAGGGGACTTACGAGCAGTACTTC. This encodes CSVEKGTYEQYF.

The gene calls are TRBV6-5 and TRBJ2-1, with 9 bases lining up with TRBD2. Per germline, CDR1 MNHEY and CDR2 SVGAGI. CDR3 length: 15 amino acids. The trim removed 2 bases at V and 6 bases at J, leaving 5 bases unmatched. The CDR3 coding sequence is TGTGCCAGCAGTTACGGACTAGCGAAAACCAATGAGCAGTTCTTC. This codes for CASSYGLAKTNEQFF.

This CDR3 reads CASSSRLESYEQYF. The DNA of the CDR3 is TGCGCCAGCAGCTCCCGACTGGAATCCTACGAGCAGTACTTC. The rearrangement links TRBV5-1 to TRBJ2-5; D is unclear. The better agreement between TRBJ2-7 and the DNA end casts doubt on the J call. Germline V gene sequence: CDR1 SGHRS, CDR2 YFSETQ. The CDR3 loop spans 14 amino acids.

The chain is built from TRBV5-1 and TRBJ2-7; the match to TRBD2 covers 7 bases. Germline V gene lookup returns CDR1 SGHRS and CDR2 YFSETQ. Trimming cost V 0 bases and J 0 bases; bases outside gene matches: 3. This CDR3 has 15 amino acids. Written as DNA, the CDR3 is TGCGCCAGCAGCTTGGGGCTAGCGGCCTCCTACGAGCAGTACTTC. This gives the protein CASSLGLAASYEQYF.

V and J are TRBV28 and TRBJ2-5, with 9 bases that match TRBD1. The J call could be wrong; TRBJ2-7 is a better fit for the DNA end. The CDR3 contains 14 residues. The germline CDR1 and CDR2 sequences are MDHEN and SYDVKM. The DNA of the CDR3 is TGTGCCAGCAGACAGGGGGCGTACACCTACGAGCAGTACTTC. Translating gives CASRQGAYTYEQYF.

The J gene is TRBJ2-5, the V gene TRBV29-1; possible D gene TRBD1, 5 bases. Germline V CDR1 and CDR2: SQVTM, ANQGSEA. Trimming pared 4 bases from V and 4 bases from J, leaving 10 bases between. CDR3 size: 12 residues. Here the CDR3 reads CSVAGLTETQYF. The CDR3, as DNA: TGCAGCGTTGCAGGGCTTACAGAGACCCAGTACTTC.

The chain combines TRBV29-1 with TRBJ2-2, with D perhaps TRBD1 (6 bases). The CDR3 consists of 13 residues. Trimming cost V 6 bases and J 5 bases, with 13 bases left between them. The V gene's germline CDR1 is SQVTM and CDR2 ANQGSEA. The CDR3 reads CSVDTQGTGELFF. DNA of the CDR3: TGCAGCGTCGACACACAGGGTACCGGGGAGCTGTTTTTT.

CDR3 protein: CAWRPQGTGELFF. Written as DNA, the CDR3 is TGTGCCTGGAGACCCCAGGGCACCGGGGAGCTGTTTTTT. The chain couples TRBV30 to TRBJ2-2; the D gene is possibly TRBD1 (5 bases). Trimming cost V 3 bases and J 4 bases, with 9 bases left between them. CDR1 and CDR2 (germline): GTSNPN, SVGIG (reference sequence). The CDR3 length is 13 residues.

The chain combines TRBV4-2 with TRBJ2-1, with 9 bases identical to TRBD2. After removal of 4 bases from V and 5 bases from J, the junction contained 12 bases not matched to a gene. In germline, CDR1 is LGHNA, CDR2 YNFKEQ. This CDR3 region has 17 residues. In DNA form, the CDR3 reads TGTGCCAGCAGCCTTCCTGGCTTAGCGGGAGTCCACAATGAGCAGTTCTTC. It specifies CASSLPGLAGVHNEQFF.

The chain joins TRBV29-1 to TRBJ1-1; weak D call: TRBD1 (5 bases). Germline V lookup: CDR1 SQVTM, CDR2 ANQGSEA. The CDR3 sequence is 12 residues long. The germline V and J ends were trimmed by 4 bases and 4 bases, with 10 bases remaining between them. This CDR3 reads CSVVAGLTEAFF. The CDR3 DNA reads TGCAGCGTTGTGGCAGGGCTCACTGAAGCTTTCTTT. Full variable domain (outside the CDR3, taken from reference TRBV29-1 and TRBJ1-1): SAVISQKPSRDICQRGTSLTIQCQVDSQVTMMFWYRQQPGQSLTLIATANQGSEATYESGFVIDKFPISRPNLTFSTLTVSNMSPEDSSIYLCSVVAGLTEAFFGQGTRLTVV.

The rearrangement links TRBV11-2 to TRBJ2-6, with TRBD1 as a possible D gene (6 bases). Germline CDR1 reads SGHAT; CDR2 reads FQNNGV. The V end lost 5 bases, the J end lost 0 bases, and 14 bases lay between the germline ends. This CDR3 has 17 residues. The CDR3 reads CASSGQPRDSGANVLTF. DNA of the CDR3: TGTGCCAGCAGCGGACAGCCGCGTGACTCTGGGGCCAACGTCCTGACTTTC.

The chain's CDR3 is CASSVAGGNYGYTF. CDR3 bases: TGTGCCAGCAGTGTAGCTGGGGGGAACTATGGCTACACCTTC. The chain has TRBV6-1 and TRBJ1-2; D perhaps matches TRBD1 (5 bases). Trimming left V 4 bases short and J 2 bases short, with 11 bases between. The CDR3 is 14 residues long. Germline loops: CDR1 MNHNS, CDR2 SASEGT.

This chain joins TRBV2 and TRBJ2-5; D uncertain. Trimming pared 4 bases from V and 0 bases from J, leaving 12 bases between. Germline CDR1 SNHLY, CDR2 FYNNEI. The CDR3 runs 15 residues. The CDR3 sequence is CASSGYGSHQETQYF. CDR3 coding DNA: TGTGCCAGCAGTGGATACGGGTCGCACCAAGAGACCCAGTACTTC.

The chain joins TRBV4-1 to TRBJ1-4; 8 bases map to TRBD1. V shed 3 bases and J 10 bases; nucleotides not matched to a gene: 4. The CDR3 loop spans 13 amino acids. The germline CDR1 and CDR2 sequences are MGHRA and YSYEKL. CDR3 DNA: TGCGCCAGCAGCCAGAACAGGGGGGCAAAACTGTTTTTT. It is translated as CASSQNRGAKLFF.

The chain recombines TRBV5-6 with TRBJ2-7; 7 bases fit TRBD2. Trimming at V came to 0 bases and at J to 0 bases, leaving 6 bases not matched to a gene. CDR1 and CDR2 (germline): SGHDT, YYEEEE. The CDR3 length is 16 residues. In nucleotides, the CDR3 is TGTGCCAGCAGCTTGGGTGGGCCGGGAGGCTCCTACGAGCAGTACTTC. This encodes CASSLGGPGGSYEQYF.

The chain uses TRBV19 and TRBJ1-5, with D perhaps matching TRBD1 (6 bases). V lost 5 bases and J lost 3, with 11 bases in between. Germline V CDR1 and CDR2: LNHDA, SQIVND (reference sequence). This CDR3 has 14 amino acids. CDR3 loop: CASSRTALNQPQHF. CDR3 in DNA: TGTGCCAGTAGTCGGACAGCCCTCAATCAGCCCCAGCATTTT.

The chain has TRBV7-9 and TRBJ1-1; 8 bases are a match to TRBD1. J lost 4 bases, V lost 4 bases, and 5 bases had no gene match. The CDR3 has 14 amino acids. Germline loops: CDR1 SEHNR, CDR2 FQNEAQ (reference sequence). CDR3 in DNA: TGTGCCAGCAGCTCCGGGACAGGAGGCACTGAAGCTTTCTTT. Protein sequence: CASSSGTGGTEAFF.

CDR3 protein: CASSPVAGGTYEQYF. The CDR3 bases are TGTGCCAGCAGCCCCGTAGCGGGAGGAACTTACGAGCAGTACTTC. The chain employs TRBV13 and TRBJ2-7, with 10 bases aligning to TRBD2. Looked up from germline, CDR1 is PRHDT and CDR2 is FYEKMQ (reference sequence). The CDR3 length is 15 residues. After removal of 5 bases from V and 4 bases from J, the junction contained 8 bases not matched to a gene.

The V call is TRBV18, the J call TRBJ2-1, with 15 bases lining up with TRBD2. With 6 bases clipped from V and 0 bases from J, the junction kept 9 bases outside the gene matches. Germline CDR1 reads KGHSH; CDR2 reads LQKENI. The CDR3 runs 19 residues. The CDR3: CASSSRTSGRGSSYNEQFF. The CDR3 nucleotides read TGTGCCAGCTCTTCGCGGACTAGCGGGAGGGGGAGCTCCTACAATGAGCAGTTCTTC.